The 10 T cell receptor beta chains listed next were all sequenced from one sample in a study of beta chain features in type 1 diabetes. TCRB transcripts that were expressed got sequenced, as all of the isolated RNA had been reverse transcribed. Profiled with immunoSEQ multiplex PCR; TCRdb holds only in-frame clones, not every one. The profile covers hundreds of thousands of clones, with roughly 13% appearing a single time and less than 0.025% taken by the ten largest. Notes on the study in general: Moderate but significant shortening of TCRB CDR3s was recorded in all four CD4+ subsets from Type 1 diabetes patients.

These receptors have no known antigen. The sample comprised naive CD4+ T cells from blood. All receptors derive from a man aged 18-30 years with type 1 diabetes.

This clone came up a few times. The rearrangement links TRBV9 to TRBJ2-2, with TRBD1 identical over 10 bases. Germline V gene lookup returns CDR1 SGDLS and CDR2 YYNGEE. The CDR3 has 15 residues. J gave up 6 bases and V 4 bases, and 6 bases lay outside the gene matches. The CDR3 bases are TGTGCCAGCAGCAGACGACAGGGGGCGGCCGGGGAGCTGTTTTTT. Protein: CASSRRQGAAGELFF. Variable domain in full (rest from reference TRBV9 and TRBJ2-2): DSGVTQTPKHLITATGQRVTLRCSPRSGDLSVYWYQQSLDQGLQFLIQYYNGEERAKGNILERFSAQQFPDLHSELNLSSLELGDSALYFCASSRRQGAAGELFFGEGSRLTVL.

This clone was recorded many times. This sequence joins TRBV30 and TRBJ1-6; D gene ambiguous. Trimming took 3 bases from V and 12 from J, leaving 9 bases between them. The CDR3 has 11 amino acids. Germline CDR1 reads GTSNPN; CDR2 reads SVGIG (reference sequence). In DNA form, the CDR3 reads TGTGCCTGGAGAGGCTCGGGACCCCTCCACTTT. This gives the protein CAWRGSGPLHF.

This clone showed up just a few times. V gene TRBV7-9 combines with J gene TRBJ1-1; D is ambiguous. Germline CDR1 SEHNR, CDR2 FQNEAQ (reference sequence). This CDR3 has 14 amino acids. The V gene lost 5 bases and the J gene lost 2 bases, with 12 bases spanning the gap. CDR3 residues: CASSVIGSNTEAFF. DNA for the CDR3: TGTGCCAGCAGCGTGATCGGCTCTAACACTGAAGCTTTCTTT.

The chain carries TRBV18 and TRBJ2-1, with D perhaps given as TRBD1 or TRBD2 (5 bases each). The CDR3 extends over 14 amino acids. The V gene's germline CDR1 is KGHSH and CDR2 LQKENI. Trimming took 4 bases from V and 3 from J, leaving 10 bases between them. This CDR3 is CASSRGPIYNEQFF. CDR3 nucleotides: TGTGCCAGCTCACGGGGACCGATCTACAATGAGCAGTTCTTC.

This rearrangement joins TRBV19 to TRBJ1-1; no firm D call. Germline V gene data show CDR1 as LNHDA and CDR2 as SQIVND (reference sequence). This CDR3 contains 14 residues. Trimming took off 3 bases at V and 4 bases at J, with 12 bases between the two ends. CDR3 sequence: CASSIGGSGTEAFF. The DNA for the CDR3 is TGTGCCAGTAGTATCGGTGGGAGTGGCACTGAAGCTTTCTTT.

The rearrangement links TRBV7-3 to TRBJ2-3; tentatively, D is TRBD1 or TRBD2 (5 bases each). Trimming pared 5 bases from V and 2 bases from J, leaving 14 bases between. CDR3 size: 15 residues. Germline V lookup: CDR1 SGHTA, CDR2 FQGTGA. CDR3 region: CASSQGTSATDTQYF. For the CDR3, the DNA is TGTGCCAGCAGCCAAGGGACCTCCGCCACAGATACGCAGTATTTT.

This clone has only a few counts. V and J are TRBV6-6 and TRBJ2-1; 8 bases fit TRBD2. J was trimmed by 2 bases and V by 5 bases; bases with no gene match: 8. The CDR3 sequence is 16 residues long. Germline assignment: CDR1 MNHNY and CDR2 SVGAGI (reference sequence). The CDR3 region is CASSTGRRGAYNEQFF. For the CDR3, the DNA is TGTGCCAGCAGTACGGGCCGGCGGGGGGCCTACAATGAGCAGTTCTTC.

The chain combines TRBV5-4 with TRBJ2-6; TRBD2 aligns across 7 bases. Unmatched junction bases numbered 8, after V lost 7 bases and J lost 4 bases. Germline-derived CDR1 and CDR2 are SGHNT and YYREEE (reference sequence). The CDR3 runs 15 residues. CDR3 in amino acids: CASAVGGNGANVLTF. Here the CDR3 DNA reads TGTGCCAGCGCTGTCGGGGGGAACGGGGCCAACGTCCTGACTTTC.

The chain employs TRBV11-3 and TRBJ2-3; D is ambiguous. V lost 1 base to trimming and J lost 15 bases, with 20 bases between them. The CDR3 covers 14 residues. Germline CDR1 and CDR2: SGHNT and YENEEA. CDR3 region: CASSLAGRRSERYF. The CDR3 DNA reads TGTGCCAGCAGCTTAGCCGGCCGACGGTCCGAAAGATATTTT. Based on the CDR3 plus reference TRBV11-3 and TRBJ2-3, the full variable domain is EAGVVQSPRYKIIEKKQPVAFWCNPISGHNTLYWYLQNLGQGPELLIRYENEEAVDDSQLPKDRFSAERLKGVDSTLKIQPAELGDSAVYLCASSLAGRRSERYFGPGTRLTVL.

This clone was seen more than once but under ten times. V usage is TRBV13 and J usage is TRBJ2-7; 7 nucleotides agree with TRBD1. Germline V gene lookup returns CDR1 PRHDT and CDR2 FYEKMQ (reference sequence). J gave up 2 bases and V 7 bases, and 8 bases lay outside the gene matches. The length of the CDR3 is 14 residues. The CDR3 is CASTQGVPTYEQYF. CDR3 nucleotides: TGTGCCAGCACCCAGGGGGTTCCTACCTACGAGCAGTACTTC.